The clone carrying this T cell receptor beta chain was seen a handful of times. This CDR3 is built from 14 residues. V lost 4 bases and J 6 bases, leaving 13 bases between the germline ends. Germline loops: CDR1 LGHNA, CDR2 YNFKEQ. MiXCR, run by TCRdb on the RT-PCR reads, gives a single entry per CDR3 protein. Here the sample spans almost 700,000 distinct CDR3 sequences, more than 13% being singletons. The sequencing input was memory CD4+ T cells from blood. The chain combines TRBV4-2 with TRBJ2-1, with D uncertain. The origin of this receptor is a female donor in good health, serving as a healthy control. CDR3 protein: CASSPLGDRNEQFF. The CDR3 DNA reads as TGTGCCAGCAGCCCCCTCGGAGATCGCAATGAGCAGTTCTTC.